These 9 T cell receptor beta chains share one sample of origin, sequenced in a study of CD8+ T cells in alopecia areata (dated by TCRdb to the late 2010s). Receptor amplification or capture employed the immunoSEQ multiplex PCR assay. RNA was extracted from all samples and reverse transcribed into cDNA as template for TCR sequencing. TCRdb took this table from immuneACCESS and kept in-frame rearrangements with V and J called. Such tables lack part of the clones; where checked against another copy, unresolved V genes explain under half of the gap, and the rest is unexplained. The sample table contains some 100,000 clones; only one count was recorded for about 61% of them. Over 15% of the sample is in the top ten clones. Reading the label with the study, this specimen's treatment or condition is: oral pan-JAK inhibitor, 5-10 mg twice daily. The sample in question was CD8+ T cells sorted from blood, obtained at approximately week 61, from a patient treated with tofacitinib. The receptors stem from a human donor with alopecia areata.

This clone was counted a few times. The V gene is TRBV7-2, the J gene TRBJ2-7, with 10 bases identical to TRBD2. J lost 3 bases, V lost 5 bases, and 10 bases had no gene match. Germline CDR1 SGHTA, CDR2 FQGNSA. This CDR3 is built from 16 residues. The CDR3 region has the DNA TGTGCCAGCAGCCATTCCCGACTAGCGGGCTACTACGAGCAGTACTTC. Its translation: CASSHSRLAGYYEQYF. The entire variable domain, with the rest obtained from reference TRBV7-2 and TRBJ2-7, is as follows: GAGVSQSPSNKVTEKGKDVELRCDPISGHTALYWYRQSLGQGLEFLIYFQGNSAPDKSGLPSDRFSAERTGGSVSTLTIQRTQQEDSAVYLCASSHSRLAGYYEQYFGPGTRLTVT.

This chain uses TRBV5-6 with TRBJ2-5, with 10 bases that match TRBD1. This CDR3 region has 14 residues. J lost 5 bases, V lost 4 bases, and 5 bases had no gene match. CDR1 SGHDT and CDR2 YYEEEE come from the germline V gene. The CDR3 nucleotides read TGTGCCAGCAGCCCAGGACAGGGGGGGGAGACCCAGTACTTC. Protein product: CASSPGQGGETQYF.

The chain recombines TRBV7-2 with TRBJ2-3; TRBD1 matches 8 bases. The V and J ends lost 1 base and 5 bases, in that order; junction bases with no gene match: 5. The CDR3 is 15 amino acids. From germline, CDR1 is SGHTA and CDR2 FQGNSA. CDR3 DNA: TGTGCCAGCAGCTTAGGCCAGGGGGCTATAGATACGCAGTATTTT. Translating it yields CASSLGQGAIDTQYF.

This CDR3 is CASRAGNTEAFF. As DNA, the CDR3 is TGCGCCAGCAGAGCGGGGAACACTGAAGCTTTCTTT. This sequence joins TRBV5-1 and TRBJ1-1; D is undetermined. The CDR3 is 12 amino acids. V lost 5 bases, J lost 1 base, and 6 bases lay in between. CDR1 SGHRS and CDR2 YFSETQ come from the germline V gene.

This clone was seen only once. This chain uses TRBV5-1 with TRBJ2-1; 9 nucleotides match TRBD1. V was clipped by 4 bases and J by 5 bases; unmatched bases: 13. Germline CDR1 is SGHRS and CDR2 is YFSETQ. CDR3 length: 17 residues. The CDR3 here is CASSPEGTGIIHNEQFF. DNA of the CDR3: TGCGCCAGCAGCCCGGAGGGGACAGGGATTATACACAATGAGCAGTTCTTC.

The chain carries TRBV7-2 and TRBJ1-1, with 12 bases matching TRBD1. The CDR3 spans 17 residues. CDR1 and CDR2 (germline): SGHTA, FQGNSA. The J segment lost 1 base and the V segment lost 4 bases, leaving 7 bases of the junction unmatched. As DNA, the CDR3 is TGTGCCAGCAGCTCGAGGGGACAGGGGGCTTCGAACACTGAAGCTTTCTTT. Translated, it gives CASSSRGQGASNTEAFF.

This clone came up a few times. This chain links TRBV29-1 with TRBJ2-7; weak D call: TRBD2 (5 bases). Germline V lookup: CDR1 SQVTM, CDR2 ANQGSEA. V was cut by 7 bases and J by 2 bases, with 9 bases left in between. The CDR3 length is 11 residues. In DNA, the CDR3 is TGCAGCGCGGGGAGAGCCTACGAGCAGTACTTC. Translating it yields CSAGRAYEQYF.

The rearrangement uses TRBV5-1 and TRBJ1-2, with D perhaps matching TRBD1 (5 bases). Germline-derived CDR1 and CDR2 are SGHRS and YFSETQ. V was cut by 0 bases and J by 4 bases, with 16 bases left in between. The CDR3 is 16 residues long. CDR3 amino acids: CASSLAELGLSYGYTF. The CDR3 DNA is TGCGCCAGCAGCTTGGCTGAACTGGGGCTAAGCTATGGCTACACCTTC.

This sequence joins TRBV4-1 and TRBJ2-7, with 10 bases lining up with TRBD2. J gave up 0 bases and V 1 base, and 6 bases lay outside the gene matches. Germline V CDR1 and CDR2: MGHRA, YSYEKL. There are 17 residues in the CDR3. DNA for the CDR3: TGCGCCAGCAGCCAAGCGAGTACTAGCGGGGCCTCCTACGAGCAGTACTTC. Translation: CASSQASTSGASYEQYF.